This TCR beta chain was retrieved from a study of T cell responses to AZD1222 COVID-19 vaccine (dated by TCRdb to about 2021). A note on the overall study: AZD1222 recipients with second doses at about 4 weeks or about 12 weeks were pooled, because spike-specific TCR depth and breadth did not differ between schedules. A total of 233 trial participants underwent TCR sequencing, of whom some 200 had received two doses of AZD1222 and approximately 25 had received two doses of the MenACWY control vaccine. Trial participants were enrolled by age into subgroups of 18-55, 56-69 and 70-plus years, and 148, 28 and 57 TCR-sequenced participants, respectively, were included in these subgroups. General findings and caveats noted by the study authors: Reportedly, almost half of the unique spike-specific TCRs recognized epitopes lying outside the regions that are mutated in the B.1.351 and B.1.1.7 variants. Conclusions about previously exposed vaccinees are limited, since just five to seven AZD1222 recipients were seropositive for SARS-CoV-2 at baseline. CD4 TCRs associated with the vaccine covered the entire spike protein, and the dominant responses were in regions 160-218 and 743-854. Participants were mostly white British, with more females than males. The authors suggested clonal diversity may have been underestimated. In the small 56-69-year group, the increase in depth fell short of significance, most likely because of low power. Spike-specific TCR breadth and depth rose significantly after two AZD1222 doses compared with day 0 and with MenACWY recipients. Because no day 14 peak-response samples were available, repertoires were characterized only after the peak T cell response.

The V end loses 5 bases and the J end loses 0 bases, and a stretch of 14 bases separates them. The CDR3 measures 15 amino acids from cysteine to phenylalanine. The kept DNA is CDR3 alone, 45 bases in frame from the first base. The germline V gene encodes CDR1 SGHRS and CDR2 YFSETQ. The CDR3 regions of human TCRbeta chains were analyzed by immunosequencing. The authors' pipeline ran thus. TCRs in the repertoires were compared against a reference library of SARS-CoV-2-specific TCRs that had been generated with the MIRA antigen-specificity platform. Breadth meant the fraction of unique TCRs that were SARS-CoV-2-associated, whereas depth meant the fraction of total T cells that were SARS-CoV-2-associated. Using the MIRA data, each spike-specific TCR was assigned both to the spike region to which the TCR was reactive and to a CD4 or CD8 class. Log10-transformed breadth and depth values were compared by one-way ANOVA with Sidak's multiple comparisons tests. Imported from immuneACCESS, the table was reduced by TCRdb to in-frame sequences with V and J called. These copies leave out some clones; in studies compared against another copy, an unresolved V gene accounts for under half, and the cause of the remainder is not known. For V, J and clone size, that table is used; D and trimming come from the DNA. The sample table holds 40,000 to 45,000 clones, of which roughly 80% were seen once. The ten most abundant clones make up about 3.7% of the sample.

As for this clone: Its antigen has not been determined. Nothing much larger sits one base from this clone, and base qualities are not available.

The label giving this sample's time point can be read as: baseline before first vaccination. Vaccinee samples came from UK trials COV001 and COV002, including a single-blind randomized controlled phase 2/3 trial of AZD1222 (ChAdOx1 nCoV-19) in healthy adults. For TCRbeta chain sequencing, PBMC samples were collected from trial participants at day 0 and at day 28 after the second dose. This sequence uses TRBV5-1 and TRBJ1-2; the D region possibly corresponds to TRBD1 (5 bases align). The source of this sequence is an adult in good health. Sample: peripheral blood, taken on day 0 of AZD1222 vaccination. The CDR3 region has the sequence CASSREGIANYGYTF. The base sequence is TGCGCCAGCAGTAGGGAGGGGATAGCTAACTATGGCTACACCTTC.